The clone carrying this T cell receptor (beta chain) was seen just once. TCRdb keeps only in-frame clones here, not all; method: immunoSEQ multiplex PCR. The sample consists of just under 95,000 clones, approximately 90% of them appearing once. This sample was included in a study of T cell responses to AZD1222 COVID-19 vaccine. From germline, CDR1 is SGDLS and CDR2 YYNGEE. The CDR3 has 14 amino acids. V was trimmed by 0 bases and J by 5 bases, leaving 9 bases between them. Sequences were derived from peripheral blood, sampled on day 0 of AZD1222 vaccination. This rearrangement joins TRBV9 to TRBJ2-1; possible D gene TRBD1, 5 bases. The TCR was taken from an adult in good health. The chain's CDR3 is CASSVEGWDNEQFF. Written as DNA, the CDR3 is TGTGCCAGCAGCGTAGAGGGGTGGGACAATGAGCAGTTCTTC.